The present entry profiles one T cell receptor (beta chain) with its context. Antigen: not known. Profiled with immunoSEQ multiplex PCR; TCRdb holds only in-frame clones, not every one. The sample yields about 49,000 clones, 85% seen once. The sample originates from a study of OX40 agonist ivuxolimab in advanced cancers. The overall study: A mean age of approximately 60 years, range roughly 20 to 79, was recorded, and roughly 83% were male. In three patients, partial responses were observed, one with hepatocellular carcinoma and two with cutaneous melanoma.

Germline V gene data show CDR1 as MNHNY and CDR2 as SVGAGI (reference sequence). The CDR3 is 14 residues long. The V and J ends lost 2 bases and 10 bases respectively, with 15 bases between them. Study-wide results and limits: The antigens recognized by the expanded peripheral T cells, that is their antigen specificity, were not determined.

This TCR was recovered from an adult with an advanced solid tumor such as melanoma, head and neck, liver or kidney cancer. Sequencing was performed on CD4+ or CD8+ T cells sorted from blood, taken in a trial of the OX40 agonist ivuxolimab. The rearrangement links TRBV6-6 to TRBJ2-1, with D tentatively TRBD1 (5 bases). CDR3 region: CASSYADSGWEQFF. DNA for the CDR3: TGTGCCAGCAGTTACGCCGATTCAGGGTGGGAGCAGTTCTTC.